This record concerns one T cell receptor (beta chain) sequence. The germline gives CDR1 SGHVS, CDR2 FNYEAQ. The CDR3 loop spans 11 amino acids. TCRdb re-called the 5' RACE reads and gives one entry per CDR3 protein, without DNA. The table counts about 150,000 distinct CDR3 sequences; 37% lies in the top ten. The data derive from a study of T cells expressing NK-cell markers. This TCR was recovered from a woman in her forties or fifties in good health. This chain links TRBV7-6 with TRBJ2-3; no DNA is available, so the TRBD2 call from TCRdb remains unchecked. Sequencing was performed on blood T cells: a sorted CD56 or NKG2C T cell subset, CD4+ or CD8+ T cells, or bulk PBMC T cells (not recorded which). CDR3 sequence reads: CASSVSGTSYF.